This T cell receptor (beta chain) was observed in a study of CD8 T cells in ankylosing spondylitis. Note on this clonotype: Its matching antigen is unknown.

General study results and limits: Peripheral blood held disease-linked clones only at relatively low frequency, and these were CD8+. Reportedly, significant enrichment of disease-linked clones occurred in matched ankylosing spondylitis synovial fluid. A subset of motif variants has previously been described in the synovial fluid and blood of reactive arthritis.

TCRdb reprocessed the 5' RACE reads via MiXCR and lists one record per CDR3 protein. Here the sample spans approximately 290,000 distinct CDR3 sequences, less than 25% being singletons. The receptor was isolated from a female donor with ankylosing spondylitis or in good health (not recorded which). Sequenced: blood, either unsorted or a sorted T cell fraction (not recorded which).

The CDR3, as DNA: TGTGCCAGCAGTTATGAGAGGGTTAGGGCTGAAGCTTTCTTT. Translated, it gives CASSYERVRAEAFF. The chain has TRBV12-3 or TRBV12-4 and TRBJ1-1; D not certain. This CDR3 comprises 14 residues. Trimming removed 4 bases at V and 6 bases at J, with 15 bases between.